The rows below give T cell receptor beta chains drawn from one sample of a study of identifying expanded T cells in peripheral blood. Some clones are missing from TCRdb's copy, which holds only in-frame ones; the method was immunoSEQ multiplex PCR. This repertoire shows around 75,000 clones, 90% found once; its top ten account for more than 3%. Source material: blood. Every receptor here comes from a person aged 18-69 years in good health. Each CDR3 is given with its conserved first and last residue. D genes are given only for firm matches. Part of the rows lack a size; the others show once, few, many or a class for expanded clones.

CDR3	DNA	D	size	V	J
CASSLVSNQPQHF	TGTGCCAGCAGCTTAGTTAGCAATCAGCCCCAGCATTTT	.	.	TRBV7-2	TRBJ1-5
CASSLGTEGTDTQYF	TGTGCCAGCAGCTTAGGGACAGAGGGCACAGATACGCAGTATTTT	.	.	TRBV7-9	TRBJ2-3
CASSLKTGLAKNIQYF	TGTGCCAGCAGCTTAAAGACAGGACTAGCCAAAAACATTCAGTACTTC	.	.	TRBV5-6	TRBJ2-4
CASTLGLTRSTGELFF	TGCGCCAGCACCCTAGGACTAACTCGAAGCACCGGGGAGCTGTTTTTT	.	once	TRBV5-1	TRBJ2-2
CASSTSPTGNPYGYTF	TGTGCCAGCAGCACTAGTCCGACAGGGAATCCGTATGGCTACACCTTC	TRBD1	.	TRBV7-8	TRBJ1-2
CASRSDTAGGNQPQHF	TGTGCCAGTAGAAGCGATACGGCCGGGGGCAATCAGCCCCAGCATTTT	.	.	TRBV19	TRBJ1-5
CASSSRGGSVETQYF	TGTGCCAGCAGCTCCAGGGGAGGCTCAGTGGAGACCCAGTACTTC	.	.	TRBV11-3	TRBJ2-5
CASSPTGDTGELFF	TGTGCCAGCTCACCTACAGGGGACACCGGGGAGCTGTTTTTT	TRBD1	.	TRBV18	TRBJ2-2
CASSLGTSGNEQYF	TGTGCCAGCAGCTTAGGGACTAGTGGCAACGAGCAGTACTTC	TRBD2	.	TRBV11-2	TRBJ2-7
CASSPAPGKGNGELFF	TGTGCCAGCAGTCCCGCCCCAGGGAAAGGTAACGGGGAGCTGTTTTTT	.	.	TRBV27	TRBJ2-2
CASSSRTSGGYEQYF	TGTGCCAGCAGCTCCAGGACTAGCGGGGGCTACGAGCAGTACTTC	TRBD2	.	TRBV5-4	TRBJ2-7
CASSLYGSEQFF	TGTGCCAGCAGCTTATACGGCTCTGAGCAGTTCTTC	.	.	TRBV7-3	TRBJ2-1
CAWSVGGWGSPLHF	TGTGCCTGGAGTGTAGGGGGGTGGGGTTCACCCCTCCACTTT	.	few	TRBV30	TRBJ1-6
CASSEGPMGGTSTDTQYF	TGTGCCAGCAGCGAGGGTCCGATGGGGGGAACTAGCACAGATACGCAGTATTTT	.	.	TRBV9	TRBJ2-3
CASSQDYPAGSTDTQYF	TGCGCCAGCAGCCAAGATTACCCAGCGGGGAGCACAGATACGCAGTATTTT	TRBD2	.	TRBV4-3	TRBJ2-3
CASSQDGRNYGYTF	TGCGCCAGCAGCCAAGACGGCAGAAACTATGGCTACACCTTC	.	.	TRBV4-3	TRBJ1-2
CASSLSRQETQYF	TGTGCCAGCAGCTTAAGTCGTCAAGAGACCCAGTACTTC	.	.	TRBV7-3	TRBJ2-5
CASSTQATGGYGYTF	TGTGCCAGTAGTACGCAGGCTACAGGAGGCTATGGCTACACCTTC	.	few	TRBV19	TRBJ1-2
CASSPGLIYGYTF	TGCGCCAGCAGCCCGGGACTCATCTATGGCTACACCTTC	.	.	TRBV5-1	TRBJ1-2
CASSQGDYGYTF	TGCGCCAGCAGCCAAGGGGACTATGGCTACACCTTC	.	.	TRBV4-3	TRBJ1-2
CATENRAYNEQFF	TGTGCCACCGAAAATCGGGCCTACAATGAGCAGTTCTTC	.	.	TRBV27	TRBJ2-1
CASSTDSNNYGYTF	TGTGCCAGCAGTACGGACAGCAATAACTATGGCTACACCTTC	.	.	TRBV2	TRBJ1-2
CSVEGLMGNYGYTF	TGCAGCGTTGAAGGCCTCATGGGAAACTATGGCTACACCTTC	.	.	TRBV29-1	TRBJ1-2
CASSLNLGGVNIQYF	TGTGCCAGCAGTTTAAACTTAGGGGGGGTAAATATTCAGTACTTC	.	.	TRBV27	TRBJ2-4
CASSESGGTPRVFTF	TGCGCCAGCAGTGAGTCGGGGGGGACACCTCGAGTTTTCACCTTC	.	.	TRBV10-2	TRBJ1-2
CAWSRDRGGYTF	TGTGCCTGGAGTAGGGACAGGGGTGGCTACACCTTC	TRBD1	once	TRBV30	TRBJ1-2
CASSNSGANVLTF	TGTGCCAGCAGTAACTCTGGGGCCAACGTCCTGACTTTC	.	.	TRBV6-5	TRBJ2-6
CASSLTETSGAHSSYEQYF	TGTGCCAGCAGCTTAACGGAGACTAGCGGGGCCCACAGCTCCTACGAGCAGTACTTC	TRBD2	.	TRBV7-3	TRBJ2-7
CASSYEGGGADTQYF	TGTGCCAGCAGTTACGAAGGGGGAGGGGCAGATACGCAGTATTTT	.	.	TRBV6-6	TRBJ2-3
CASSQDLVNQETQYF	TGCGCCAGCAGCCAAGATCTGGTGAACCAAGAGACCCAGTACTTC	.	.	TRBV4-3	TRBJ2-5
CASSSGTLKQGELFF	TGCGCCAGCAGCTCGGGCACCCTGAAACAGGGGGAGCTGTTTTTT	.	.	TRBV5-1	TRBJ2-2
CASSFWDYGELFF	TGTGCCAGCAGTTTCTGGGACTACGGGGAGCTGTTTTTT	TRBD2	.	TRBV27	TRBJ2-2
CASSFYPLAGGTDTQYF	TGTGCCAGCAGCTTTTACCCACTAGCGGGAGGGACAGATACGCAGTATTTT	TRBD2	.	TRBV7-2	TRBJ2-3
CASSYVPGANYGYTF	TGTGCCAGCAGTTACGTCCCAGGGGCGAACTATGGCTACACCTTC	.	.	TRBV6-6	TRBJ1-2
CASSYEVTEAFF	TGTGCCAGCAGTTACGAAGTCACTGAAGCTTTCTTT	.	.	TRBV6-6	TRBJ1-1
CASRQGVGAFF	TGTGCCAGCAGACAGGGGGTGGGAGCTTTCTTT	TRBD1	.	TRBV6-8	TRBJ1-1
CASSLKLAGLAGMRDTQYF	TGTGCCAGCAGCTTAAAGTTGGCCGGGCTAGCGGGAATGAGAGATACGCAGTATTTT	TRBD2	.	TRBV11-2	TRBJ2-3
CASSAEARGQDGYTF	TGTGCCAGCAGCGCCGAGGCGAGGGGCCAGGATGGCTACACCTTC	.	.	TRBV9	TRBJ1-2
CASSPDRLNEKLFF	TGTGCCAGCAGCCCCGACAGACTTAATGAAAAACTGTTTTTT	.	.	TRBV13	TRBJ1-4
CASSEQGDTGELFF	TGCGCCAGCAGTGAACAGGGGGACACCGGGGAGCTGTTTTTT	TRBD1	.	TRBV5-1	TRBJ2-2
CSVGGDTEAFF	TGCAGCGTAGGGGGGGACACTGAAGCTTTCTTT	.	.	TRBV29-1	TRBJ1-1
CASSKGRAGNSPLHF	TGTGCCAGCAGCAAGGGCAGGGCTGGGAATTCACCCCTCCACTTT	.	.	TRBV6-5	TRBJ1-6
CAWSDLGQGTHPLHF	TGTGCCTGGAGCGACCTGGGACAGGGGACCCACCCCCTCCACTTT	TRBD1	.	TRBV30	TRBJ1-6
CASSQDGGGAGLRYGYTF	TGCGCCAGCAGCCAAGATGGGGGGGGAGCGGGATTGCGGTATGGCTACACCTTC	.	.	TRBV4-3	TRBJ1-2
CASSSIQGADTEAFF	TGTGCCAGCAGTTCGATCCAGGGGGCCGACACTGAAGCTTTCTTT	TRBD1	.	TRBV28	TRBJ1-1
CASSPPGEAAKNIQYF	TGTGCCAGCTCACCACCCGGGGAGGCGGCCAAAAACATTCAGTACTTC	.	.	TRBV18	TRBJ2-4
CASSSSVYNEQFF	TGTGCCAGCAGCTCGTCGGTTTACAATGAGCAGTTCTTC	.	.	TRBV7-3	TRBJ2-1
CASSLAAVRGTIYF	TGTGCCAGCAGCTTAGCTGCCGTACGGGGCACCATATATTTT	.	.	TRBV7-2	TRBJ1-3